What follows are 26 T cell receptor beta chains derived from one specimen sequenced in a study of blood T cells in healthy people across ages. A second roughly 6 to 11 cycle PCR used barcoded and J-beta primers. TCRdb processed the 5' RACE reads anew with MiXCR; each CDR3 protein has one entry. The repertoire holds more than 900,000 distinct CDR3 sequences, with 25% as singletons. The sample was also reused in another study, on T cells of mothers and their children.

What was sequenced was blood. These receptors originate from a girl aged 2 to 10 in good health.

In this sample, this clonotype turned up a few times. The genes are TRBV15 and TRBJ2-5; D unresolved. The length of the CDR3 is 14 residues. Trimming took 1 base from V and 5 from J, leaving 11 bases between them. Germline V gene lookup returns CDR1 LNHNV and CDR2 YYDKDF (reference sequence). CDR3 sequence: CATSRGIEEETQYF. In DNA, the CDR3 is TGTGCCACCAGCAGAGGAATAGAGGAGGAGACCCAGTACTTC.

This clonotype was seen a handful of times. The chain joins TRBV12-3 or TRBV12-4 to TRBJ2-1; 9 bases line up with TRBD2. The V gene end was trimmed by 3 bases and the J gene end by 5 bases; junction bases not matched to a gene: 5. The CDR3 spans 15 residues. The DNA for the CDR3 is TGTGCCAGCAGTTTTGTAGCGGGGGTGGACAATGAGCAGTTCTTC. It specifies CASSFVAGVDNEQFF.

This clonotype was observed a few times. J is TRBJ2-3 and V is TRBV20-1, with 10 bases aligning to TRBD2. The CDR3 contains 14 residues. The V gene's germline CDR1 is DFQATT and CDR2 SNEGSKA (reference sequence). V shed 6 bases, J shed 8 bases, and the junction held 11 bases outside the gene matches. CDR3 sequence reads: CSAVSGTSDGTQYF. The CDR3 coding sequence is TGCAGTGCCGTGTCCGGGACTAGCGATGGTACGCAGTATTTT.

This clonotype occurred a few times. This rearrangement joins TRBV4-1 to TRBJ2-4, with 7 bases that match TRBD1. J lost 5 bases, V lost 3 bases, and 7 bases had no gene match. Looked up from germline, CDR1 is MGHRA and CDR2 is YSYEKL. The CDR3 has 15 residues. CDR3 sequence reads: CASSHTGTEENIQYF. The CDR3 nucleotides read TGCGCCAGCAGCCACACCGGGACAGAAGAAAACATTCAGTACTTC.

The CDR3, as DNA: TGCAGCGTTGAGTTCGTTAGGGAGCGGGAGGTCTCCTACAATGAGCAGTTCTTC. It specifies CSVEFVREREVSYNEQFF. This sequence joins TRBV29-1 and TRBJ2-1; TRBD2 matches 9 bases. The germline gives CDR1 SQVTM, CDR2 ANQGSEA. CDR3 size: 18 residues. Trimming took 3 bases from V and 0 from J; bases not matched to a gene: 12.

The chain is built from TRBV7-2 and TRBJ2-5; D remains ambiguous. The J call may be in error: the DNA end matches TRBJ2-1 better. This CDR3 is built from 12 residues. Germline lookup yields CDR1 SGHTA and CDR2 FQGNSA. The DNA for the CDR3 is TGTGCCAGCAGCTTAGAGCGTCATGAGCAGTTCTTC. Protein sequence: CASSLERHEQFF.

The genes are TRBV10-1 and TRBJ2-5; perhaps TRBD2 as D (5 bases). Germline CDR1 is WNHNN and CDR2 is SYGVQD (reference sequence). The CDR3 extends over 15 amino acids. V was shortened by 2 bases and J by 2 bases, with 12 bases between the two germline ends. The CDR3 is CASSEGIRDQETQYF. CDR3 in DNA: TGCGCCAGCAGTGAGGGAATCCGGGATCAAGAGACCCAGTACTTC.

V and J are TRBV14 and TRBJ2-7, with D possibly matching TRBD1 (6 bases). Trimming stripped 3 bases from V and 9 bases from J, with 15 bases between. The CDR3 is made up of 13 amino acids. CDR1 and CDR2 from the germline V gene are SGHDN and FVKESK. Here the CDR3 reads CASSQSRSDRQYF. The CDR3 bases are TGTGCCAGCAGCCAGAGCCGATCGGACAGGCAGTACTTC. The whole variable domain, filled in from reference TRBV14 and TRBJ2-7, reads EAGVTQFPSHSVIEKGQTVTLRCDPISGHDNLYWYRRVMGKEIKFLLHFVKESKQDESGMPNNRFLAERTGGTYSTLKVQPAELEDSGVYFCASSQSRSDRQYFGPGTRLTVT.

This clonotype was observed a handful of times. This chain connects TRBV3-1 to TRBJ2-1; no definite D call. The germline V gene has CDR1 LGHDT and CDR2 YNNKEL (reference sequence). The CDR3 totals 12 residues. Trimming took 0 bases from V and 12 from J, leaving 9 bases between them. DNA for the CDR3: TGTGCCAGCAGCCAAGATAATCTTGTGCAGTTCTTC. This gives the protein CASSQDNLVQFF.

The chain uses TRBV5-1 and TRBJ1-6; the match to TRBD1 covers 8 bases. The germline gives CDR1 SGHRS, CDR2 YFSETQ. V dropped 3 bases and J dropped 5; count of bases not matched to a gene: 7. This CDR3 region has 16 residues. CDR3 DNA sequence: TGCGCCAGCAGCTACCTGGACAGGGCCGATAATTCACCCCTCCACTTT. The encoded protein is CASSYLDRADNSPLHF.

This clonotype was counted between two and nine times. The rearrangement joins TRBV5-1 to TRBJ2-3; perhaps TRBD1 as D (6 bases). CDR3 size: 15 residues. Trimming stripped 4 bases from V and 0 bases from J, with 12 bases between. The germline CDR1 and CDR2 sequences are SGHRS and YFSETQ. The CDR3 nucleotides read TGCGCCAGCAGCGACGGACAGATCAGCACAGATACGCAGTATTTT. Encoded protein: CASSDGQISTDTQYF.

The chain employs TRBV5-5 and TRBJ2-7; no definite D call. Germline V lookup: CDR1 SGHKS, CDR2 YYEKEE (reference sequence). V was clipped by 4 bases and J by 6 bases, with 11 bases between them. This CDR3 spans 12 amino acids. Here the CDR3 DNA reads TGTGCCAGCAGCCAAGATTCGAGCGAGCAGTACTTC. Translating it yields CASSQDSSEQYF.

The chain links TRBV20-1 to TRBJ1-4; 7 bases are shared with TRBD1. Germline CDR1 reads DFQATT; CDR2 reads SNEGSKA (reference sequence). The CDR3 consists of 15 residues. V lost 2 bases, J lost 8 bases, and 11 bases stayed unmatched. CDR3 sequence: CSARHGRDSEEKLFF. DNA of the CDR3: TGCAGTGCTAGACATGGCCGGGACAGTGAGGAAAAACTGTTTTTT.

This clonotype was picked up a small number of times. This chain joins TRBV7-9 and TRBJ2-3, with 9 nucleotides matching TRBD2. Germline CDR1 SEHNR, CDR2 FQNEAQ (reference sequence). The CDR3 length is 16 residues. V shed 7 bases, J shed 6 bases, and the junction held 14 bases outside the gene matches. DNA of the CDR3: TGTGCCAGCAACGACCCGACTAGCGGTCTTTTGGATACGCAGTATTTT. Amino acid sequence: CASNDPTSGLLDTQYF.

Only a few counts were recorded for this clonotype. The V gene is TRBV20-1, the J gene TRBJ2-5, with D maybe TRBD1 (5 bases). Germline CDR1 and CDR2: DFQATT and SNEGSKA (reference sequence). This CDR3 is built from 13 residues. Trimming took off 3 bases at V and 2 bases at J, with 10 bases between the two ends. Here the CDR3 reads CSASDSRQETQYF. The CDR3 DNA follows: TGCAGTGCTAGCGACAGCAGACAAGAGACCCAGTACTTC.

In this sample, this clonotype turned up a few times. The CDR3 is CSVGPSGTTGELFF. CDR3 nucleotide sequence: TGCAGCGTTGGTCCTAGCGGGACGACCGGGGAGCTGTTTTTT. This rearrangement joins TRBV29-1 to TRBJ2-2, with 9 bases matching TRBD2. Germline V gene data show CDR1 as SQVTM and CDR2 as ANQGSEA. The CDR3 sequence is 14 residues long. J was trimmed by 5 bases and V by 4 bases; bases with no gene match: 5.

This clonotype was seen a handful of times. The chain combines TRBV27 with TRBJ2-7; 8 bases match TRBD1. Germline V gene sequence: CDR1 MNHEY, CDR2 SMNVEV (reference sequence). The CDR3 contains 15 residues. V was pared by 5 bases and J by 2 bases, with 8 bases of the junction left unmatched. The CDR3 sequence: CASSPTGGIPYEQYF. CDR3 nucleotides: TGTGCCAGCAGTCCCACAGGGGGGATCCCCTACGAGCAGTACTTC.

This chain links TRBV12-3 or TRBV12-4 with TRBJ1-2; D unresolved. Trimming stripped 6 bases from V and 1 base from J, with 6 bases between. The CDR3 consists of 12 residues. This chain's CDR3 is CASRGYNYGYTF. As DNA, the CDR3 is TGTGCCAGCAGGGGGTATAACTATGGCTACACCTTC.

The V call is TRBV6-5, the J call TRBJ1-5, with D possibly matching TRBD1 (5 bases). The CDR3 consists of 14 residues. With 6 bases removed from V and 3 bases from J, the gap between germline ends came to 12 bases. Looked up from germline, CDR1 is MNHEY and CDR2 is SVGAGI. The CDR3 reads CASRQTGLNQPQHF. CDR3 sequence (DNA): TGTGCCAGCAGACAAACAGGACTCAATCAGCCCCAGCATTTT.

This clonotype showed up just a few times. V is TRBV7-2 and J is TRBJ2-1; possibly TRBD1 for D (6 bases). The ends were cut back, 3 bases at V and 6 bases at J, with 12 bases in the middle. The V gene's germline CDR1 is SGHTA and CDR2 FQGNSA. The CDR3 runs to 14 residues. CDR3 in DNA: TGTGCCAGCAGCTTCCTGACAGGAGGCAATGAGCAGTTCTTC. Translation gives CASSFLTGGNEQFF.

This clonotype was seen many times. V is TRBV7-9 and J is TRBJ2-7; TRBD2 matches 9 bases. This CDR3 is 13 amino acids long. Germline V gene lookup returns CDR1 SEHNR and CDR2 FQNEAQ (reference sequence). Losses at the gene ends were 5 bases for V and 3 bases for J; bases not matched to a gene: 2. The CDR3 sequence is CASSPSGNYEQYF. The CDR3 DNA sequence: TGTGCCAGCAGCCCTAGCGGGAACTACGAGCAGTACTTC. The full variable domain, its missing parts supplied by reference TRBV7-9 and TRBJ2-7, is DTGVSQNPRHKITKRGQNVTFRCDPISEHNRLYWYRQTLGQGPEFLTYFQNEAQLEKSRLLSDRFSAERPKGSFSTLEIQRTEQGDSAMYLCASSPSGNYEQYFGPGTRLTVT.

In its sample, this clonotype was seen once. The chain recombines TRBV29-1 with TRBJ1-1; D unclear. The CDR3 spans 13 residues. Germline-derived CDR1 and CDR2 are SQVTM and ANQGSEA. The V end lost 3 bases, the J end lost 4 bases, and 12 bases lay between the germline ends. The CDR3 nucleotides read TGCAGCGTTGACGGGTTACCAGTCACTGAAGCTTTCTTT. This codes for CSVDGLPVTEAFF.

V gene TRBV28 combines with J gene TRBJ2-2, with 13 positions matching TRBD2. The CDR3 spans 15 residues. The germline gives CDR1 MDHEN, CDR2 SYDVKM. J was trimmed by 9 bases and V by 6 bases; bases with no gene match: 7. CDR3 region: CASSTRTSGSRELFF. The DNA for the CDR3 is TGTGCCAGCAGCACAAGGACTAGCGGGAGTCGGGAGCTGTTTTTT.

The chain couples TRBV7-9 to TRBJ2-1; D remains unclear. Trimming removed 5 bases at V and 0 bases at J, with 14 bases between. This CDR3 comprises 16 residues. The V gene's germline CDR1 is SEHNR and CDR2 FQNEAQ (reference sequence). The CDR3 sequence is CASSGRRTDSYNEQFF. CDR3 coding DNA: TGTGCCAGCAGCGGGCGCCGGACGGACTCCTACAATGAGCAGTTCTTC.

There are a few counts of this clonotype. V and J are TRBV7-9 and TRBJ2-5; weak D call: TRBD2 (6 bases). With the DNA end fitting TRBJ2-1 better, the J assignment may be wrong. CDR1 and CDR2 (germline): SEHNR, FQNEAQ (reference sequence). The CDR3 consists of 15 residues. The CDR3 loop is CASSLSGTQYNEQFF. CDR3 coding DNA: TGTGCCAGCAGCCTTAGCGGAACACAGTACAATGAGCAGTTCTTC.

The chain uses TRBV29-1 and TRBJ2-5, with D possibly called TRBD1 or TRBD2 (5 bases each). V was pared by 4 bases and J by 11 bases, with 20 bases between. Germline assignment: CDR1 SQVTM and CDR2 ANQGSEA. The CDR3 contains 13 residues. This CDR3 is CSVAVLGLGEQYF. The CDR3 DNA follows: TGCAGCGTTGCCGTCTTGGGGCTGGGAGAGCAGTACTTC.